These 27 T cell receptor beta chains were all obtained from the same sample, sequenced in a study of cytomegalovirus exposure and HLA in healthy donors. Sequencing was performed with immunoSEQ multiplex PCR; in TCRdb, only in-frame clones are kept and a portion is missing. The sample holds roughly 130,000 clones; roughly 89% are singletons and the top ten take approximately 3.5%. The sample taken for sequencing was PBMCs. Receptor source: a man aged 25-45 years in good health and CMV-seronegative.

The chain recombines TRBV4-2 with TRBJ2-1; 10 nucleotides align to TRBD2. CDR3 length equals 18 residues. Losses at the gene ends were 1 base for V and 0 bases for J; bases not matched to a gene: 6. Germline CDR1 and CDR2: LGHNA and YNFKEQ. CDR3 DNA: TGTGCCAGCAGCCAAGGGCTAGCGGGGGCCTCCTCCTACAATGAGCAGTTCTTC. Its translation is CASSQGLAGASSYNEQFF.

The chain is built from TRBV4-1 and TRBJ2-5; no clear D. The V end lost 1 base, the J end lost 2 bases, and 8 bases lay between the germline ends. Germline CDR1 is MGHRA and CDR2 is YSYEKL. The length of the CDR3 is 14 residues. The CDR3 DNA is TGCGCCAGCAGCCAAGCACAGATTCAAGAGACCCAGTACTTC. Translation gives CASSQAQIQETQYF.

The chain combines TRBV5-6 with TRBJ1-1; TRBD1 aligns across 8 bases. The V gene end was trimmed by 5 bases and the J gene end by 5 bases; junction bases not matched to a gene: 14. CDR1 and CDR2 from the germline V gene are SGHDT and YYEEEE. CDR3 length equals 16 residues. The CDR3 spells CASSLQGGTLRTEAFF. The CDR3 coding sequence is TGTGCCAGCAGTTTACAGGGGGGAACACTGAGGACTGAAGCTTTCTTT.

CDR3 loop: CASSFEGTTDTQYF. CDR3 bases: TGTGCCAGCAGCTTCGAGGGCACCACAGATACGCAGTATTTT. This rearrangement joins TRBV7-9 to TRBJ2-3; D possibly corresponds to TRBD2 (5 bases). There are 14 residues in the CDR3. Between the trimmed V and J ends, which lost 3 bases and 2 bases, there was a span of 9 bases. Germline CDR1 SEHNR, CDR2 FQNEAQ (reference sequence).

V and J are TRBV5-1 and TRBJ2-4; no clear D gene. There are 13 residues in the CDR3. Germline V gives CDR1 SGHRS, CDR2 YFSETQ. Trimming removed 0 bases at V and 8 bases at J, with 9 bases between. This CDR3 reads CASSLEVSDIQYF. In nucleotides, the CDR3 is TGCGCCAGCAGCTTGGAAGTATCGGACATTCAGTACTTC.

CDR3 nucleotides: TGTGCCAGCAGCACAACAGGGGGGGACACCGGGGAGCTGTTTTTT. Translation gives CASSTTGGDTGELFF. The rearrangement links TRBV6-5 to TRBJ2-2; D may be TRBD1 (8 bases). Deletions cut 6 bases from V and 3 bases from J, with 14 bases between. The CDR3 runs to 15 residues. Germline-derived CDR1 and CDR2 are MNHEY and SVGAGI.

This rearrangement joins TRBV27 to TRBJ2-5; 12 bases align to TRBD1. V lost 4 bases, J lost 3 bases, and 9 bases stayed unmatched. The germline V gene encodes CDR1 MNHEY and CDR2 SMNVEV (reference sequence). This CDR3 spans 17 amino acids. CDR3 in amino acids: CASSSGQGASLEETQYF. As DNA, the CDR3 is TGTGCCAGCAGTTCGGGACAGGGGGCATCGCTCGAAGAGACCCAGTACTTC.

The chain uses TRBV7-8 and TRBJ1-5; possible D gene TRBD1, 6 bases. Trimming shortened V by 5 bases and J by 7 bases, and 18 bases separated the two germline ends. From germline, CDR1 is SGHVS and CDR2 FQNEAQ. The CDR3 is 15 amino acids. The CDR3 spells CASSTQGHSEQPQHF. As DNA, the CDR3 is TGTGCCAGCAGCACCCAGGGACATAGCGAACAGCCCCAGCATTTT.

The genes are TRBV5-8 and TRBJ1-2; TRBD1 matches at 7 bases. CDR1 is SGHTS and CDR2 is YDEGEE in the germline V gene. The CDR3 has 14 residues. The junction had 8 bases not matched to a gene; V was cut back by 3 bases and J by 6 bases. The CDR3 bases are TGTGCCAGCAGCTACTTGACAGGGATCGATGGCTACACCTTC. Its translation: CASSYLTGIDGYTF.

The chain carries TRBV27 and TRBJ2-1, with 8 bases matching TRBD2. The germline gives CDR1 MNHEY, CDR2 SMNVEV (reference sequence). The length of the CDR3 is 14 residues. Losses at the gene ends were 8 bases for V and 4 bases for J; bases not matched to a gene: 7. CDR3 loop: CASSSSGSYNEQFF. The DNA of the CDR3 is TGTGCCAGCTCATCTAGCGGGTCTTACAATGAGCAGTTCTTC.

CDR3 sequence reads: CASSSGGGSYQETQYF. Here the CDR3 DNA reads TGCGCCAGCAGCTCGGGCGGGGGCTCCTACCAAGAGACCCAGTACTTC. The chain is built from TRBV5-1 and TRBJ2-5; weak D call: TRBD2 (7 bases). The V gene's germline CDR1 is SGHRS and CDR2 YFSETQ. The V and J ends lost 3 bases and 0 bases respectively, with 15 bases between them. This CDR3 comprises 16 residues.

This rearrangement joins TRBV10-3 to TRBJ1-2; D is ambiguous. The CDR3 length is 14 residues. Per germline, CDR1 ENHRY and CDR2 SYGVKD. Trimming left V 2 bases short and J 0 bases short, with 7 bases between. As DNA, the CDR3 is TGTGCCATCAGTGAGCTTACAGCTAACTATGGCTACACCTTC. The encoded protein is CAISELTANYGYTF.

V and J are TRBV21-1 and TRBJ1-2; TRBD1 is taken as the D call from the table, unchecked against the DNA. TRBV21-1 is classified as a pseudogene. The CDR3 runs to 14 residues. CDR3 sequence (DNA): TGTGCCAGCAGCAAAGTTGGGACAAACTATGGCTACACCTTC. It is translated as CASSKVGTNYGYTF.

This clone showed up just once. The V call is TRBV5-1, the J call TRBJ2-7; D gene uncertain. V was clipped by 0 bases and J by 3 bases, with 10 bases between them. CDR3 size: 14 residues. Germline V lookup: CDR1 SGHRS, CDR2 YFSETQ. The DNA for the CDR3 is TGCGCCAGCAGCTTGGAAGCGACCCTCTACGAGCAGTACTTC. Translating gives CASSLEATLYEQYF.

J is TRBJ2-7 and V is TRBV27; TRBD1 matches 7 bases. With V trimmed by 6 bases and J by 4 bases, 15 bases remained unmatched. The CDR3 contains 16 residues. CDR1 and CDR2 (germline): MNHEY, SMNVEV (reference sequence). In DNA form, the CDR3 reads TGTGCCAGCAGCCGGGTTCGACAGGGAACCCATTACGAGCAGTACTTC. The encoded protein is CASSRVRQGTHYEQYF.

The chain has TRBV7-8 and TRBJ2-7, with D tentatively TRBD2 (5 bases). This CDR3 is 13 amino acids long. V was pared by 1 base and J by 2 bases, with 6 bases between. From germline, CDR1 is SGHVS and CDR2 FQNEAQ. The CDR3 is CASSLGGPYEQYF. The DNA for the CDR3 is TGTGCCAGCAGCTTAGGAGGGCCCTACGAGCAGTACTTC.

The chain carries TRBV10-3 and TRBJ1-1; perhaps TRBD1 as D (6 bases). V was trimmed by 4 bases and J by 1 base, leaving 19 bases between them. Germline V gives CDR1 ENHRY, CDR2 SYGVKD. The CDR3 has 17 amino acids. The CDR3 nucleotides read TGTGCCATCAGTGCTGGGGTAGGAAAAGGGGGGAACACTGAAGCTTTCTTT. Protein product: CAISAGVGKGGNTEAFF.

The rearrangement joins TRBV28 to TRBJ1-2, with D tentatively TRBD1 (6 bases). CDR1 and CDR2 from the germline V gene are MDHEN and SYDVKM. The CDR3 is 14 amino acids. Trimming removed 6 bases from V and 6 bases from J, with 17 bases in between. The CDR3 bases are TGTGCCAGCAGACCACCCACAGGGAGGGATGGCTACACCTTC. Translated, it gives CASRPPTGRDGYTF.

This clone was counted only a few times. V gene TRBV28 combines with J gene TRBJ1-2, with TRBD1 matching over 8 bases. CDR3 length: 13 residues. The germline gives CDR1 MDHEN, CDR2 SYDVKM. V lost 5 bases and J lost 4; bases outside the gene matches: 3. CDR3 amino acids: CASSTDRGYGYTF. CDR3 DNA sequence: TGTGCCAGCAGTACAGACAGGGGCTATGGCTACACCTTC.

This chain connects TRBV5-8 to TRBJ1-5, with 9 nucleotides matching TRBD1. Germline lookup yields CDR1 SGHTS and CDR2 YDEGEE. Trimming took 5 bases from V and 0 from J; bases not matched to a gene: 9. This CDR3 is 17 amino acids long. The CDR3 DNA reads TGTGCCAGCAGTTTGACACAGGGGGCTTATAGCAATCAGCCCCAGCATTTT. This gives the protein CASSLTQGAYSNQPQHF. The full variable domain, its missing parts supplied by reference TRBV5-8 and TRBJ1-5, is EAGVTQSPTHLIKTRGQQATLRCSPISGHTSVYWYQQALGLGLQFLLWYDEGEERNRGNFPPRFSGRQFPNYSSELNVNALELEDSALYLCASSLTQGAYSNQPQHFGDGTRLSIL.

This chain connects TRBV9 to TRBJ2-7; 12 nucleotides align to TRBD1. V dropped 4 bases and J dropped 4; count of bases not matched to a gene: 12. CDR1 SGDLS and CDR2 YYNGEE come from the germline V gene. The CDR3 length is 17 residues. The CDR3 loop reads CASSPWDRGPQAYEQYF. CDR3 DNA sequence: TGTGCCAGCAGCCCCTGGGACAGGGGGCCTCAAGCGTACGAGCAGTACTTC.

This chain links TRBV7-2 with TRBJ1-4; 7 bases line up with TRBD1. The germline V gene encodes CDR1 SGHTA and CDR2 FQGNSA. CDR3 length equals 18 residues. Trimming cost V 1 base and J 7 bases; bases outside gene matches: 15. Here the CDR3 reads CASSLGWTGDRAIEKLFF. The CDR3 nucleotides are TGTGCCAGCAGCTTAGGCTGGACGGGGGACAGAGCGATTGAAAAACTGTTTTTT.

The chain uses TRBV11-2 and TRBJ2-2; TRBD1 is a possible D gene (6 bases). Germline V lookup: CDR1 SGHAT, CDR2 FQNNGV. This CDR3 is built from 15 residues. V lost 5 bases and J 3 bases, leaving 13 bases between the germline ends. The CDR3 protein is CASSRSAGDTGELFF. Here the CDR3 DNA reads TGTGCCAGCAGCCGGAGCGCAGGGGACACCGGGGAGCTGTTTTTT.

The chain employs TRBV5-4 and TRBJ2-7, with TRBD2 identical over 10 bases. Germline V gene data show CDR1 as SGHNT and CDR2 as YYREEE (reference sequence). The trim removed 0 bases at V and 4 bases at J, leaving 4 bases unmatched. The CDR3 is 15 residues long. This CDR3 is CASSLEPSGRYEQYF. As DNA, the CDR3 is TGTGCCAGCAGCTTGGAGCCTAGCGGGAGATACGAGCAGTACTTC.

V usage is TRBV15 and J usage is TRBJ1-5; tentatively, D is TRBD1 (6 bases). The CDR3 totals 14 residues. CDR1 LNHNV and CDR2 YYDKDF come from the germline V gene (reference sequence). Trimming stripped 5 bases from V and 3 bases from J, with 11 bases between. The chain's CDR3 is CATSSRTDNQPQHF. In nucleotides, the CDR3 is TGTGCCACCAGCTCCCGGACAGACAATCAGCCCCAGCATTTT.

In DNA, the CDR3 is TGCGCCAGCAGCCCAATAGATGTCGGGGAGCTGTTTTTT. Translated: CASSPIDVGELFF. V gene TRBV4-1 combines with J gene TRBJ2-2; D gene unclear. Germline CDR1 MGHRA, CDR2 YSYEKL. V dropped 4 bases and J dropped 7 bases, with 10 bases sitting between them. This CDR3 comprises 13 residues.

V gene TRBV19 combines with J gene TRBJ2-5, with D possibly being TRBD2 (5 bases). Trimming pared 4 bases from V and 5 bases from J, leaving 11 bases between. The CDR3 is made up of 13 amino acids. The germline CDR1 and CDR2 sequences are LNHDA and SQIVND (reference sequence). The CDR3 is CASSTRGWETQYF. DNA for the CDR3: TGTGCCAGTAGTACTCGCGGGTGGGAGACCCAGTACTTC.